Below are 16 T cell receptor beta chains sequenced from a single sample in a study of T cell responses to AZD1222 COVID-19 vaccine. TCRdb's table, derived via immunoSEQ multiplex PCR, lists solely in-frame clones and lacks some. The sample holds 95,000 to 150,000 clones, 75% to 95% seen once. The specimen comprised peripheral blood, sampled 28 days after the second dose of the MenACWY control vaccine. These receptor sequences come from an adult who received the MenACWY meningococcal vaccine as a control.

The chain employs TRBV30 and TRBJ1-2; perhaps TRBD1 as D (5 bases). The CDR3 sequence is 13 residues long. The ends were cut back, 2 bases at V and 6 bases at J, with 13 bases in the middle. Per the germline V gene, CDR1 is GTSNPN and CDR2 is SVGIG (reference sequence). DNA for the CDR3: TGTGCCTGGAGTAGGGGCCTGATGGATGGCTACACCTTC. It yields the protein CAWSRGLMDGYTF.

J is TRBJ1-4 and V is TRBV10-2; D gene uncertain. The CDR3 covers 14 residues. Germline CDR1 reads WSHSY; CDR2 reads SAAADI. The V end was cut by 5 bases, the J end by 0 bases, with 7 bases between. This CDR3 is CASSRDPTNEKLFF. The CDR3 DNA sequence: TGCGCCAGCAGTCGTGATCCAACTAATGAAAAACTGTTTTTT.

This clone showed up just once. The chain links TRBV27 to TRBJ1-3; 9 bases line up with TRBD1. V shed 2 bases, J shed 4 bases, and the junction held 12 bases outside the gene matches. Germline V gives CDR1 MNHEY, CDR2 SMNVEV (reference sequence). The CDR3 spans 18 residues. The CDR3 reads CASSLRGPQGASGNTIYF. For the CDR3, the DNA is TGTGCCAGCAGTTTACGGGGACCACAGGGGGCGTCGGGAAACACCATATATTTT.

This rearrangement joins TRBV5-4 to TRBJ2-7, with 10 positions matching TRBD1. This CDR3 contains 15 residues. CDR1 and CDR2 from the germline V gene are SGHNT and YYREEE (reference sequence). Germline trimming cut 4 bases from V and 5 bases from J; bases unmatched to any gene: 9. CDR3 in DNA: TGTGCCAGCAGCCTCCCGACAGGGGGCATTGACGAGCAGTACTTC. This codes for CASSLPTGGIDEQYF.

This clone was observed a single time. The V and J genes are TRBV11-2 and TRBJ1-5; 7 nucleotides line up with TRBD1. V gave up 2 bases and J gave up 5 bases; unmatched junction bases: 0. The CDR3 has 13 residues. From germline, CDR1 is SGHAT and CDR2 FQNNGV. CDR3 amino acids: CASSLTGDQPQHF. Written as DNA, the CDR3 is TGTGCCAGCAGCTTAACAGGGGATCAGCCCCAGCATTTT.

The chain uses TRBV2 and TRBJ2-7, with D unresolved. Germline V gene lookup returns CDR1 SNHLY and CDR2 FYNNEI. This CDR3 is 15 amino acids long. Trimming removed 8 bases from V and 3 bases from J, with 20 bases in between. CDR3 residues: CASLGMVGGNYEQYF. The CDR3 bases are TGTGCCAGCCTCGGAATGGTAGGCGGAAACTACGAGCAGTACTTC. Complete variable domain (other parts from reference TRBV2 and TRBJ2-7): EPEVTQTPSHQVTQMGQEVILRCVPISNHLYFYWYRQILGQKVEFLVSFYNNEISEKSEIFDDQFSVERPDGSNFTLKIRSTKLEDSAMYFCASLGMVGGNYEQYFGPGTRLTVT.

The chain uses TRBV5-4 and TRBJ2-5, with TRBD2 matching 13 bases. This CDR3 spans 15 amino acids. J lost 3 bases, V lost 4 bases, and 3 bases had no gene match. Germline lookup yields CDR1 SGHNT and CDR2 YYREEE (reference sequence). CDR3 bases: TGTGCCAGCAGCCGGACTAGCGGGAGAGAAGAGACCCAGTACTTC. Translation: CASSRTSGREETQYF.

CDR3 sequence: CASSSLYEQYF. CDR3 nucleotides: TGTGCCAGCAGCTCCCTCTACGAGCAGTACTTC. V usage is TRBV5-8 and J usage is TRBJ2-7; the D is unclear. This CDR3 is 11 amino acids long. V lost 3 bases to trimming and J lost 3 bases, with 4 bases between them. Germline V gene data show CDR1 as SGHTS and CDR2 as YDEGEE.

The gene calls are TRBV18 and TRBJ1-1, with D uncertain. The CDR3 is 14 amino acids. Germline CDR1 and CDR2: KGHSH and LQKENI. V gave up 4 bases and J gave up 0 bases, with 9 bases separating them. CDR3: CASSRGSMNTEAFF. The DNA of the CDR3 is TGTGCCAGCTCACGAGGTAGCATGAACACTGAAGCTTTCTTT.

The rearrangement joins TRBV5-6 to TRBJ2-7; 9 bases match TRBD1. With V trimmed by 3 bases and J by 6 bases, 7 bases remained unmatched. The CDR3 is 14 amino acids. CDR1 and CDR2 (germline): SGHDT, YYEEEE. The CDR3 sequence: CASSSGTGIREQYF. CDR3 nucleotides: TGTGCCAGCAGCTCCGGGACAGGGATTCGCGAGCAGTACTTC. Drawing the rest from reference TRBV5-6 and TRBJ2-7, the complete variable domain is DAGVTQSPTHLIKTRGQQVTLRCSPKSGHDTVSWYQQALGQGPQFIFQYYEEEERQRGNFPDRFSGHQFPNYSSELNVNALLLGDSALYLCASSSGTGIREQYFGPGTRLTVT.

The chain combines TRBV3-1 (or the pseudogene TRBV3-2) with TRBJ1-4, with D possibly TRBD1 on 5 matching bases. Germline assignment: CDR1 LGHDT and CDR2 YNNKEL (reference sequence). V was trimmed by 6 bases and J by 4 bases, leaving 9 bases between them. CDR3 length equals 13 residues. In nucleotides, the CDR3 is TGTGCCAGCAGGGGACGGATTAATGAAAAACTGTTTTTT. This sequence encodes CASRGRINEKLFF.

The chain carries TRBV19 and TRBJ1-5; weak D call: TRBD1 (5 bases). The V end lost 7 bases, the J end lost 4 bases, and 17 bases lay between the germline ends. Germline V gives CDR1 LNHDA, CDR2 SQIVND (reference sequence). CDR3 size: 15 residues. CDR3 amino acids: CASIEEGNLNQPQHF. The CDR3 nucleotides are TGTGCCAGTATAGAAGAGGGGAATTTAAATCAGCCCCAGCATTTT.

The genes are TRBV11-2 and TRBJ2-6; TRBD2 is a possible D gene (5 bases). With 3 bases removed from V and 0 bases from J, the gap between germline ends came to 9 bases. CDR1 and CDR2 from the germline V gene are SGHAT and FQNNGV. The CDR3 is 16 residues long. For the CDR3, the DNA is TGTGCCAGCAGCTTCGGACTGAACTCTGGGGCCAACGTCCTGACTTTC. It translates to CASSFGLNSGANVLTF.

The DNA of the CDR3 is TGTGCCAGCAGCGAAGGACATAACAGCAATCAGCCCCAGCATTTT. Translating it yields CASSEGHNSNQPQHF. The chain joins TRBV6-6 to TRBJ1-5; D is possibly TRBD1 (5 bases). V shed 6 bases and J shed 1 base, with 13 bases lying between them. The CDR3 extends over 15 amino acids. Germline loops: CDR1 MNHNY, CDR2 SVGAGI (reference sequence).

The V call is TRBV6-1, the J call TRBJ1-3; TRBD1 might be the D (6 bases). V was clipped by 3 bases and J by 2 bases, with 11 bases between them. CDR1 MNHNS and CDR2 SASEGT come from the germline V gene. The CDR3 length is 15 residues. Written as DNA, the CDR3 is TGTGCCAGCAGTGAGTGGGGGGCAACTGGAAACACCATATATTTT. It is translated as CASSEWGATGNTIYF.

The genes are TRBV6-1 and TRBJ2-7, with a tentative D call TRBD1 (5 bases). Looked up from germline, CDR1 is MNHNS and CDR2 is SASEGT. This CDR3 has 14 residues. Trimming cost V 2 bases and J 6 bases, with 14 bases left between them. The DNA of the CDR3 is TGTGCCAGCAGTGAATGGGGCAGGGTTAGCGAGCAGTACGTC. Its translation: CASSEWGRVSEQYV.